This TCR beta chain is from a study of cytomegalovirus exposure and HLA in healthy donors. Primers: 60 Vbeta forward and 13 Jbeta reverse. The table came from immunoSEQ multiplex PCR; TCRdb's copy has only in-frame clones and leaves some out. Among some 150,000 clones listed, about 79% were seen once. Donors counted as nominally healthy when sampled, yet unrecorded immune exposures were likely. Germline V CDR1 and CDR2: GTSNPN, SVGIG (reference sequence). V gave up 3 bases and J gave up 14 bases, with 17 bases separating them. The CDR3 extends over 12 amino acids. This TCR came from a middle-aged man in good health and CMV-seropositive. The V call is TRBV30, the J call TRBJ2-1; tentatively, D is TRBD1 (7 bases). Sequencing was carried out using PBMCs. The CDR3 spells CAWSVRGPGEFF. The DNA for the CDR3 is TGTGCCTGGAGCGTTAGGGGGCCGGGGGAGTTCTTC.